A single sample is the source of the 21 T cell receptor beta chains below, sequenced in a study of cytomegalovirus exposure and HLA in healthy donors. Clones were sequenced by immunoSEQ multiplex PCR, and TCRdb holds only the in-frame ones, with some missing. In the table there are roughly 250,000 clones, around 86% of which are singletons. The sample consisted of PBMCs. These receptor sequences come from a woman aged 25 to 39 in good health and CMV-seropositive.

V gene TRBV5-6 combines with J gene TRBJ2-2, with 10 bases fitting TRBD1. CDR3 length: 17 amino acids. Germline assignment: CDR1 SGHDT and CDR2 YYEEEE. V lost 4 bases to trimming and J lost 4 bases; unmatched junction nucleotides: 10. CDR3 amino acids: CASSPSLRQGATGELFF. Written as DNA, the CDR3 is TGTGCCAGCAGCCCTTCTCTCCGACAGGGGGCCACCGGGGAGCTGTTTTTT.

The chain carries TRBV27 and TRBJ1-1; 7 positions match TRBD1. Germline values: CDR1 MNHEY, CDR2 SMNVEV (reference sequence). Trimming took 8 bases from V and 0 from J; bases not matched to a gene: 18. This CDR3 contains 18 residues. CDR3 nucleotide sequence: TGTGCCAGCCTCCCGGGCGTTTACGGGGGACAGATGAACACTGAAGCTTTCTTT. Its protein is CASLPGVYGGQMNTEAFF.

The chain uses TRBV7-8 and TRBJ1-5; 8 nucleotides align to TRBD1. Germline CDR1 SGHVS, CDR2 FQNEAQ. This CDR3 has 16 residues. V shed 1 base, J shed 5 bases, and the junction held 7 bases outside the gene matches. Here the CDR3 reads CASSLGGTGPYQPQHF. CDR3 sequence (DNA): TGTGCCAGCAGCTTAGGGGGGACAGGACCCTATCAGCCCCAGCATTTT.

The chain recombines TRBV7-9 with TRBJ2-7; the match to TRBD1 covers 10 bases. The CDR3 is 16 residues long. CDR1 SEHNR and CDR2 FQNEAQ come from the germline V gene (reference sequence). V was clipped by 3 bases and J by 4 bases; unmatched bases: 9. CDR3 DNA sequence: TGTGCCAGCAGCTTCGATACCGGGACAGGGGCTTACGAGCAGTACTTC. Amino acid sequence: CASSFDTGTGAYEQYF.

The chain has TRBV6-5 and TRBJ1-1; D might be TRBD1 (5 bases). Germline V lookup: CDR1 MNHEY, CDR2 SVGAGI. The CDR3 is 15 residues long. V was shortened by 5 bases and J by 6 bases, with 19 bases between the two germline ends. In DNA form, the CDR3 reads TGTGCCAGCAGTCTACGGGGAGGGGAAGGAGCTGAAGCTTTCTTT. This gives the protein CASSLRGGEGAEAFF.

The chain couples TRBV9 to TRBJ1-4, with 8 bases matching TRBD1. J lost 0 bases, V lost 4 bases, and 5 bases had no gene match. Germline CDR1 reads SGDLS; CDR2 reads YYNGEE. The CDR3 consists of 16 residues. CDR3 nucleotides: TGTGCCAGCAGCTTGGGACAGGATGCAACTAATGAAAAACTGTTTTTT. Its protein product is CASSLGQDATNEKLFF.

This clone has more than one count but fewer than ten. The J gene is TRBJ2-1, the V gene TRBV16, with a weak D call TRBD1 (6 bases). The CDR3 covers 15 residues. V was clipped by 7 bases and J by 0 bases, with 13 bases between them. Looked up from germline, CDR1 is KGHSY and CDR2 is FQNENV. The CDR3 reads CASMDRISSYNEQFF. CDR3 coding DNA: TGTGCCAGCATGGACAGAATTAGCTCCTACAATGAGCAGTTCTTC.

V is TRBV11-2 and J is TRBJ2-5; 13 nucleotides match TRBD2. The V gene end was trimmed by 1 base and the J gene end by 4 bases; junction bases not matched to a gene: 6. CDR3 length: 17 amino acids. Germline loops: CDR1 SGHAT, CDR2 FQNNGV. CDR3 protein: CASSLGTSGSVRETQYF. In nucleotides, the CDR3 is TGTGCCAGCAGCTTAGGGACTAGCGGGAGTGTCAGAGAGACCCAGTACTTC.

CDR3 sequence reads: CAWSAGTPRETQYF. The CDR3 coding sequence is TGTGCCTGGAGCGCCGGTACTCCGCGGGAGACCCAGTACTTC. This sequence joins TRBV30 and TRBJ2-5; D not certain. The CDR3 has 14 residues. V was shortened by 3 bases and J by 5 bases, with 16 bases between the two germline ends. Germline V gene lookup returns CDR1 GTSNPN and CDR2 SVGIG (reference sequence).

The chain has TRBV4-2 and TRBJ2-1; 7 bases fit TRBD2. The CDR3 has 16 amino acids. The V and J ends lost 1 base and 9 bases, in that order; junction bases with no gene match: 12. Germline lookup yields CDR1 LGHNA and CDR2 YNFKEQ. This CDR3 reads CASSQVGGLGLGEQFF. CDR3 coding DNA: TGTGCCAGCAGCCAAGTTGGAGGACTAGGATTGGGTGAGCAGTTCTTC.

The chain combines TRBV30 with TRBJ2-7; no firm D call. The length of the CDR3 is 11 residues. Trimming stripped 1 base from V and 6 bases from J, with 7 bases between. CDR1 is GTSNPN and CDR2 is SVGIG in the germline V gene (reference sequence). The DNA for the CDR3 is TGTGCCTGGAGTGAAGTAGTCGAGCAGTACTTC. It is translated as CAWSEVVEQYF. The full variable domain, rest sourced from reference TRBV30 and TRBJ2-7, is SQTIHQWPATLVQPVGSPLSLECTVEGTSNPNLYWYRQAAGRGLQLLFYSVGIGQISSEVPQNLSASRPQDRQFILSSKKLLLSDSGFYLCAWSEVVEQYFGPGTRLTVT.

The rearrangement links TRBV5-1 to TRBJ2-3; D uncertain. This CDR3 contains 16 residues. Trimming removed 2 bases at V and 1 base at J, with 14 bases between. Germline loops: CDR1 SGHRS, CDR2 YFSETQ. The CDR3 sequence is CASSFSASSGTDTQYF. The CDR3 DNA follows: TGCGCCAGCAGCTTTTCCGCCTCCTCGGGCACAGATACGCAGTATTTT.

As concerns this clone: A read error may produce the germline difference seen at one junction end. V gene TRBV4-1 combines with J gene TRBJ2-1; D is uncertain. Germline V CDR1 and CDR2: MGHRA, YSYEKL. The CDR3 sequence is 16 residues long. The CDR3 spells CASTQAGFSSYNEQFF. The CDR3 nucleotides are TGCGCCAGCACCCAAGCAGGCTTTTCCTCCTACAATGAGCAGTTCTTC.

The rearrangement joins TRBV5-6 to TRBJ1-4, with a tentative D call TRBD1 (5 bases). The length of the CDR3 is 14 residues. V lost 6 bases, J lost 2 bases, and 11 bases lay in between. Germline V gene data show CDR1 as SGHDT and CDR2 as YYEEEE. DNA of the CDR3: TGTGCCAGCACCCGGGGGAGGACTAATGAAAAACTGTTTTTT. Translation: CASTRGRTNEKLFF.

The V and J genes are TRBV7-8 and TRBJ2-1; D may be TRBD1 (6 bases). The CDR3 has 13 residues. Germline CDR1 and CDR2: SGHVS and FQNEAQ. Trimming removed 5 bases from V and 10 bases from J, with 15 bases in between. In DNA form, the CDR3 reads TGTGCCAGCAGCCCTTGGGCCCAGGGGGAGCAGTTCTTC. Protein: CASSPWAQGEQFF.

The J gene is TRBJ2-3, the V gene TRBV2, with D uncertain. The CDR3 loop spans 14 amino acids. Germline V gene data show CDR1 as SNHLY and CDR2 as FYNNEI. V shed 5 bases and J shed 5 bases, with 14 bases lying between them. The CDR3: CASSKMSVQDTQYF. Written as DNA, the CDR3 is TGTGCCAGCAGTAAGATGTCGGTTCAAGATACGCAGTATTTT.

The gene calls are TRBV5-6 and TRBJ2-1; 7 bases agree with TRBD1. CDR1 is SGHDT, CDR2 YYEEEE, per germline. The CDR3 extends over 11 amino acids. V lost 4 bases, J lost 15 bases, and 7 bases stayed unmatched. For the CDR3, the DNA is TGTGCCAGCAGCGATACAGGGGTCCCGTTCTTC. This sequence encodes CASSDTGVPFF.

This clone was counted a few times. The CDR3 DNA is TGCGCCAGCAGCTTGCAGGAAAACTATGGCTACACCTTC. It is translated as CASSLQENYGYTF. V and J are TRBV5-1 and TRBJ1-2; no definite D call. Germline values: CDR1 SGHRS, CDR2 YFSETQ. This CDR3 has 13 amino acids. Trimming pared 1 base from V and 2 bases from J, leaving 6 bases between.

The chain combines TRBV5-1 with TRBJ1-4; D possibly corresponds to TRBD1 (6 bases). The CDR3 consists of 15 residues. Germline values: CDR1 SGHRS, CDR2 YFSETQ. The V gene lost 4 bases and the J gene lost 1 base, with 11 bases spanning the gap. CDR3 bases: TGCGCCAGCAGCCCCATACAGGGAACTAATGAAAAACTGTTTTTT. Protein: CASSPIQGTNEKLFF.

V and J are TRBV6-1 and TRBJ1-5, with TRBD1 identical over 8 bases. This CDR3 comprises 15 residues. Germline loops: CDR1 MNHNS, CDR2 SASEGT. V lost 8 bases, J lost 7 bases, and 13 bases stayed unmatched. The CDR3 spells CASLVTGGISQPQHF. CDR3 DNA: TGTGCCAGCTTGGTAACAGGGGGAATATCCCAGCCCCAGCATTTT.

The V call is TRBV5-1, the J call TRBJ1-1; D may be TRBD1 (5 bases). CDR3 length: 14 amino acids. Trimming removed 5 bases from V and 1 base from J, with 12 bases in between. From germline, CDR1 is SGHRS and CDR2 YFSETQ. DNA of the CDR3: TGCGCCAGCAGTGATTTGCAGGGGAACACTGAAGCTTTCTTT. Translating it yields CASSDLQGNTEAFF.